This T cell receptor beta chain was identified in a study of cytomegalovirus exposure and HLA in healthy donors. Germline lookup yields CDR1 SGHNT and CDR2 YENEEA. The trim removed 5 bases at V and 0 bases at J, leaving 16 bases unmatched. The CDR3 contains 20 residues. PCR employed 60 Vbeta and 13 Jbeta primers. Produced via immunoSEQ multiplex PCR; TCRdb's table is partial and in-frame only. This sample yields about 180,000 clones, of which 82% are seen a single time; more than 1.5% belongs to the top ten. Source material: PBMCs. The chain carries TRBV11-3 and TRBJ2-5, with 12 bases fitting TRBD2. The TCR sequence derives from a man between 35 and 55 years old in good health and CMV-seronegative. The CDR3 loop reads CASSLTIGLAGGLDQETQYF. CDR3 DNA: TGTGCCAGCAGCCTAACGATTGGGCTAGCGGGGGGGCTAGACCAAGAGACCCAGTACTTC.